These 19 T cell receptor beta chains were sequenced from one sample in a study of PD-L1 blockade in urothelial cancer. Using immunoSEQ multiplex PCR, the repertoire was profiled, and TCRdb retains in-frame clones only, with some absent. The data contain some 45,000 clones, roughly 90% of them singletons. Stated time point: pretreatment peripheral blood. Specimen: PBMCs, collected around atezolizumab (anti-PD-L1) treatment. The receptors here all came from a donor older than 35 with urothelial cancer.

V gene TRBV14 combines with J gene TRBJ2-7; 11 bases are a match to TRBD2. The V segment lost 0 bases and the J segment 5 bases; nucleotides outside the gene matches: 9. The CDR3 is 17 residues long. Germline V gene data show CDR1 as SGHDN and CDR2 as FVKESK. The chain's CDR3 is CASSQDGPLAGVNEQYF. CDR3 coding DNA: TGTGCCAGCAGCCAAGATGGCCCACTAGCGGGAGTCAACGAGCAGTACTTC. Drawing the rest from reference TRBV14 and TRBJ2-7, the complete variable domain is EAGVTQFPSHSVIEKGQTVTLRCDPISGHDNLYWYRRVMGKEIKFLLHFVKESKQDESGMPNNRFLAERTGGTYSTLKVQPAELEDSGVYFCASSQDGPLAGVNEQYFGPGTRLTVT.

This clone showed up just a few times. This chain connects TRBV27 to TRBJ2-1; 12 nucleotides align to TRBD2. Germline loops: CDR1 MNHEY, CDR2 SMNVEV (reference sequence). The trim removed 8 bases at V and 6 bases at J, leaving 2 bases unmatched. The CDR3 is 13 residues long. CDR3 region: CASWTSGTNEQFF. Written as DNA, the CDR3 is TGTGCCAGCTGGACTAGCGGGACCAATGAGCAGTTCTTC.

This chain joins TRBV28 and TRBJ1-1, with D tentatively TRBD1 (5 bases). V lost 1 base to trimming and J lost 4 bases, with 13 bases between them. Germline V CDR1 and CDR2: MDHEN, SYDVKM. The CDR3 is 15 residues long. CDR3 loop: CASSLLPGLGTEAFF. The CDR3 DNA is TGTGCCAGCAGTTTATTGCCAGGGCTTGGCACTGAAGCTTTCTTT.

The chain recombines TRBV7-8 with TRBJ1-2, with D possibly matching TRBD1 (5 bases). Trimming stripped 6 bases from V and 4 bases from J, with 12 bases between. The CDR3 is 13 residues long. Germline lookup yields CDR1 SGHVS and CDR2 FQNEAQ. The CDR3 spells CASSPDSPYGYTF. The CDR3 bases are TGTGCCAGCAGTCCTGACAGTCCCTATGGCTACACCTTC.

This chain links TRBV18 with TRBJ2-7, with 7 bases aligning to TRBD1. The CDR3 runs to 16 residues. The V gene's germline CDR1 is KGHSH and CDR2 LQKENI. Losses at the gene ends were 6 bases for V and 1 base for J; bases not matched to a gene: 12. The CDR3 region has the DNA TGTGCCAGCTCCCTGACAGGGACCCAACCTTCCTACGAGCAGTACTTC. It yields the protein CASSLTGTQPSYEQYF.

The rearrangement links TRBV10-3 to TRBJ2-1, with D unclear. Trimming stripped 6 bases from V and 9 bases from J, with 18 bases between. This CDR3 spans 14 amino acids. Germline V gene data show CDR1 as ENHRY and CDR2 as SYGVKD. As DNA, the CDR3 is TGTGCCATCAGGAGCGTTGGTTTAGCCGGTGAGCAGTTCTTC. It yields the protein CAIRSVGLAGEQFF.

This chain uses TRBV7-9 with TRBJ2-7, with D possibly TRBD2 on 5 matching bases. CDR1 is SEHNR and CDR2 is FQNEAQ in the germline V gene (reference sequence). CDR3 length: 14 amino acids. V was clipped by 5 bases and J by 3 bases, with 14 bases between them. The CDR3 DNA reads TGTGCCAGCAGCCCCGAGGAGGCCCACTACGAGCAGTACTTC. Protein sequence: CASSPEEAHYEQYF.

This clone has only a few counts. The genes are TRBV4-1 and TRBJ2-7, with D possibly matching TRBD1 (7 bases). CDR1 and CDR2 from the germline V gene are MGHRA and YSYEKL. V dropped 1 base and J dropped 4 bases, with 14 bases sitting between them. The CDR3 is made up of 15 amino acids. In DNA, the CDR3 is TGCGCCAGCAGCCAAGTGGGGGGACAGCCGTACGAGCAGTACTTC. Its translation: CASSQVGGQPYEQYF.

This clone has just one count. The gene calls are TRBV5-1 and TRBJ2-5; D might be TRBD2 (6 bases). Germline values: CDR1 SGHRS, CDR2 YFSETQ. This CDR3 is 13 amino acids long. V was clipped by 4 bases and J by 5 bases, with 12 bases between them. The CDR3 coding sequence is TGCGCCAGCAGCACTAGCCTGAGGGAGACCCAGTACTTC. Protein sequence: CASSTSLRETQYF.

In DNA, the CDR3 is TGTGCCAGCAGTTTAGCCCTCCCGGGCGAGCAGTACTTC. Amino acid sequence: CASSLALPGEQYF. The chain couples TRBV27 to TRBJ2-7; D not certain. Germline-derived CDR1 and CDR2 are MNHEY and SMNVEV (reference sequence). CDR3 size: 13 residues. V was trimmed by 2 bases and J by 6 bases, leaving 11 bases between them.

The chain links TRBV15 to TRBJ1-4; 10 bases align to TRBD1. CDR3 length: 15 amino acids. J lost 7 bases, V lost 8 bases, and 10 bases had no gene match. Germline CDR1 is LNHNV and CDR2 is YYDKDF (reference sequence). CDR3 sequence reads: CATQGGGQGFEKLFF. In DNA form, the CDR3 reads TGTGCCACCCAGGGAGGGGGACAGGGGTTTGAAAAACTGTTTTTT. The full variable domain, completed using reference TRBV15 and TRBJ1-4, is DAMVIQNPRYQVTQFGKPVTLSCSQTLNHNVMYWYQQKSSQAPKLLFHYYDKDFNNEADTPDNFQSRRPNTSFCFLDIRSPGLGDTAMYLCATQGGGQGFEKLFFGSGTQLSVL.

The gene calls are TRBV5-4 and TRBJ2-5; D is undetermined. The length of the CDR3 is 13 residues. The V end lost 4 bases, the J end lost 4 bases, and 11 bases lay between the germline ends. Germline CDR1 SGHNT, CDR2 YYREEE (reference sequence). CDR3 nucleotide sequence: TGTGCCAGCAGCGGTCCTCCGGGAGAGACCCAGTACTTC. The encoded protein is CASSGPPGETQYF. The complete variable domain, with remaining parts taken from reference TRBV5-4 and TRBJ2-5, reads ETGVTQSPTHLIKTRGQQVTLRCSSQSGHNTVSWYQQALGQGPQFIFQYYREEENGRGNFPPRFSGLQFPNYSSELNVNALELDDSALYLCASSGPPGETQYFGPGTRLLVL.

This chain joins TRBV28 and TRBJ2-7, with 8 bases fitting TRBD1. Losses at the gene ends were 5 bases for V and 7 bases for J; bases not matched to a gene: 19. CDR3 length: 17 residues. Looked up from germline, CDR1 is MDHEN and CDR2 is SYDVKM. The CDR3 is CASSPRDRTPTTQEQYF. In DNA, the CDR3 is TGTGCCAGCAGTCCCCGGGACAGGACCCCCACTACACAGGAGCAGTACTTC.

The chain employs TRBV29-1 and TRBJ1-2, with D possibly TRBD1 on 5 matching bases. CDR3 length: 11 amino acids. The ends were cut back, 4 bases at V and 4 bases at J, with 7 bases in the middle. Germline CDR1 reads SQVTM; CDR2 reads ANQGSEA. The CDR3 region has the DNA TGCAGCGTTGGGCAGGGCTATGGCTACACCTTC. Translating it yields CSVGQGYGYTF.

The chain couples TRBV5-6 to TRBJ2-1, with 7 bases fitting TRBD2. Trimming removed 4 bases from V and 4 bases from J; junction bases left unmatched: 5. The CDR3 has 14 residues. Germline CDR1 reads SGHDT; CDR2 reads YYEEEE. The CDR3 DNA sequence: TGTGCCAGCAGCGGGACTACCCGTTACAATGAGCAGTTCTTC. This sequence encodes CASSGTTRYNEQFF.

This clone was found once. J is TRBJ2-7 and V is TRBV7-8; perhaps TRBD2 as D (5 bases). Between the trimmed V and J ends, which lost 1 base and 0 bases, there was a span of 7 bases. The V gene's germline CDR1 is SGHVS and CDR2 FQNEAQ. This CDR3 is 14 amino acids long. The CDR3 is CASSLGEISYEQYF. Here the CDR3 DNA reads TGTGCCAGCAGCTTAGGGGAGATCTCCTACGAGCAGTACTTC.

The rearrangement uses TRBV19 and TRBJ1-4; D is uncertain. Germline V CDR1 and CDR2: LNHDA, SQIVND (reference sequence). Trimming stripped 10 bases from V and 0 bases from J, with 12 bases between. This CDR3 spans 14 amino acids. DNA for the CDR3: TGTGCCACCGTTGGAGGGTCAACTAATGAAAAACTGTTTTTT. It is translated as CATVGGSTNEKLFF.

The chain carries TRBV27 and TRBJ1-1; D possibly corresponds to TRBD1 (5 bases). This CDR3 has 15 amino acids. Trimming removed 6 bases at V and 2 bases at J, with 16 bases between. The germline CDR1 and CDR2 sequences are MNHEY and SMNVEV (reference sequence). The CDR3 region is CASSPGAGTNTEAFF. The DNA of the CDR3 is TGTGCCAGCAGCCCCGGGGCCGGGACTAACACTGAAGCTTTCTTT.

This clone came up once. The rearrangement links TRBV29-1 to TRBJ2-3; 7 bases map to TRBD1. The junction had 6 bases not matched to a gene; V was cut back by 7 bases and J by 2 bases. The CDR3 extends over 13 amino acids. CDR1 is SQVTM, CDR2 ANQGSEA, per germline. The CDR3 loop is CSARTGVTDTQYF. CDR3 nucleotide sequence: TGCAGCGCACGGACAGGAGTCACAGATACGCAGTATTTT.